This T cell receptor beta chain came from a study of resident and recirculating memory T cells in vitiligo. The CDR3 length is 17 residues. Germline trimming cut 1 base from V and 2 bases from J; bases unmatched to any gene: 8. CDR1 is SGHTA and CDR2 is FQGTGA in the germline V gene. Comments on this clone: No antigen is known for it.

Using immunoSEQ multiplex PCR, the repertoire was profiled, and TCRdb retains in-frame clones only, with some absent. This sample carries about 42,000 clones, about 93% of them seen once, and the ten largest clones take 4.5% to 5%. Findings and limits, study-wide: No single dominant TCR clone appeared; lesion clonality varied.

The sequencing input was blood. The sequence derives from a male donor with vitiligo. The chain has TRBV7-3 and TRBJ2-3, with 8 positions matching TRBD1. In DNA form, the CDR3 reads TGTGCCAGCAGCTTAATGGCCAGGGGGCTCCCCACAGATACGCAGTATTTT. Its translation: CASSLMARGLPTDTQYF.